This TCR beta chain was sequenced in a study of T cell responses to AZD1222 COVID-19 vaccine. The study, taken as a whole, reports: There were mostly white British donors and more females than males, and clonal diversity was possibly underestimated. There were repertoire samples only from the period after the peak T cell response.

Germline CDR1 and CDR2: KGHDR and SFDVKD. V was shortened by 3 bases and J by 4 bases, with 15 bases between the two germline ends. The CDR3 covers 16 residues. Profiled with immunoSEQ multiplex PCR; TCRdb holds only in-frame clones, not every one. The data contain about 100,000 clones, around 92% of them seen just once; the ten biggest clones take up 7.5% to 9.5%. Concerning this clone: Its antigen is still unknown.

V and J are TRBV24-1 and TRBJ1-5; D is possibly TRBD1 (6 bases). The source is an adult who received the AZD1222 COVID-19 vaccine. Specimen: peripheral blood, collected 28 days after the second AZD1222 dose. In nucleotides, the CDR3 is TGTGCCACCAGTGATGCTACAGGGAGTGAGAATCAGCCCCAGCATTTT. Its protein product is CATSDATGSENQPQHF.